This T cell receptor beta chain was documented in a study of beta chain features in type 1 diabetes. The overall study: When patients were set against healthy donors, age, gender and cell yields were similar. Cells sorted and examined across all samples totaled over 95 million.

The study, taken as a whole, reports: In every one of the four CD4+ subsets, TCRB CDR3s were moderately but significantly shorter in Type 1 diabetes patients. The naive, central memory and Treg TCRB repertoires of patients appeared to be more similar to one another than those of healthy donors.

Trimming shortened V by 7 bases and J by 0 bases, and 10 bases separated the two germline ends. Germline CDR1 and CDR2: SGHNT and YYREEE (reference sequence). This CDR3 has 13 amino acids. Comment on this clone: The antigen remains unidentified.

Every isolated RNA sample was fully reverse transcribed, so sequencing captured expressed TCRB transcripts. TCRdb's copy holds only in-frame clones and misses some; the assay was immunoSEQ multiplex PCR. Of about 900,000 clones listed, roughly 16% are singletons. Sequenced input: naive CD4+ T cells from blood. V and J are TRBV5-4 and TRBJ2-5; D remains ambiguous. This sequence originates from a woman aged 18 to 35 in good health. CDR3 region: CASGVVDQETQYF. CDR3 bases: TGTGCCAGCGGGGTAGTTGACCAAGAGACCCAGTACTTC.